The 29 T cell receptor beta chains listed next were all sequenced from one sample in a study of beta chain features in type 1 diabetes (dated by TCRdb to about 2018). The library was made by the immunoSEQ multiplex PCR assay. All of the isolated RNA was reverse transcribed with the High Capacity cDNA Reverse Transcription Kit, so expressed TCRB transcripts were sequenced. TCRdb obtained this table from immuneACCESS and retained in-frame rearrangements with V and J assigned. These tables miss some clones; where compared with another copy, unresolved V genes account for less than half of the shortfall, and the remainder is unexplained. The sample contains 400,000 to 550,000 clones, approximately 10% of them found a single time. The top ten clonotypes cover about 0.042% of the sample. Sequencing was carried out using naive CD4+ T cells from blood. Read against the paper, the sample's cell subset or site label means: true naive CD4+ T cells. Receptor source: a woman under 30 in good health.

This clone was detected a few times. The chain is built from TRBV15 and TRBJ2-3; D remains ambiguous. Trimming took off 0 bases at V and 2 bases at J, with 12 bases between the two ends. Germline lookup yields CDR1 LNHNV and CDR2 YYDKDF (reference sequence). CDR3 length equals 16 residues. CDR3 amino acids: CATSREAAGATDTQYF. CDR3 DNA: TGTGCCACCAGCAGAGAAGCTGCAGGAGCCACAGATACGCAGTATTTT.

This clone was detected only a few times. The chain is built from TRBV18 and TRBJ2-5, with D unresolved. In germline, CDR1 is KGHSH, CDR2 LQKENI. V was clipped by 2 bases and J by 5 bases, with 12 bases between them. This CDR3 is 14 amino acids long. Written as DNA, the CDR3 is TGTGCCAGCTCACCAACTGAGATTCGGGAGACCCAGTACTTC. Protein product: CASSPTEIRETQYF.

Here the CDR3 DNA reads TGTGCCATCAGCCGGGACGGGGATAATTCACCCCTCCACTTT. This gives the protein CAISRDGDNSPLHF. This sequence joins TRBV10-3 and TRBJ1-6, with D maybe TRBD1 (5 bases). Trimming left V 6 bases short and J 5 bases short, with 11 bases between. The germline V gene has CDR1 ENHRY and CDR2 SYGVKD. There are 14 residues in the CDR3.

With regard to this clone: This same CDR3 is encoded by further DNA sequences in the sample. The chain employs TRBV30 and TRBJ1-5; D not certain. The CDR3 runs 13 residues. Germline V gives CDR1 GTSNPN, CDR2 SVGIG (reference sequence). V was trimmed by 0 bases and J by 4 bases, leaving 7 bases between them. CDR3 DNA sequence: TGTGCCTGGAGTGTATCAGGTAATCAGCCCCAGCATTTT. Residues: CAWSVSGNQPQHF.

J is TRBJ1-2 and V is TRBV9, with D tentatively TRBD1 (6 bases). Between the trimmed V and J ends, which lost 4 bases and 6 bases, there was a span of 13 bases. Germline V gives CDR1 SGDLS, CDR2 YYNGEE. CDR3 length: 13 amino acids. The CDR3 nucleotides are TGTGCCAGCAGCCCGGACAGATCTAATGGCTACACCTTC. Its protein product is CASSPDRSNGYTF.

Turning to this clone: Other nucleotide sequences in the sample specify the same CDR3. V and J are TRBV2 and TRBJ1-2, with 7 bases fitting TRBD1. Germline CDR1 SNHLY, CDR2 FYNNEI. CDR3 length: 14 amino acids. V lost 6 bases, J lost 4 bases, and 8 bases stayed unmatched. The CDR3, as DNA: TGTGCCAGCAGGAGAGGGACAGCTTCCTATGGCTACACCTTC. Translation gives CASRRGTASYGYTF.

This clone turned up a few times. Written as DNA, the CDR3 is TGTGCCTGGAGTCTCTCAGGGGGCACGTACTACGAGCAGTACTTC. This translates into CAWSLSGGTYYEQYF. The rearrangement links TRBV30 to TRBJ2-7; 8 nucleotides line up with TRBD1. Germline CDR1 GTSNPN, CDR2 SVGIG (reference sequence). V shed 2 bases and J 3 bases; nucleotides not matched to a gene: 9. The CDR3 is 15 amino acids.

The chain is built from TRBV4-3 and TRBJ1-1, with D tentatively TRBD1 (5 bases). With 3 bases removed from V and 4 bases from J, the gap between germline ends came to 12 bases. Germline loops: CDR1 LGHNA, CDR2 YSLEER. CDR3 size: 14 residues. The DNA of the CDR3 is TGCGCCAGCAGCCACCGCGACAGAGGCACTGAAGCTTTCTTT. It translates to CASSHRDRGTEAFF.

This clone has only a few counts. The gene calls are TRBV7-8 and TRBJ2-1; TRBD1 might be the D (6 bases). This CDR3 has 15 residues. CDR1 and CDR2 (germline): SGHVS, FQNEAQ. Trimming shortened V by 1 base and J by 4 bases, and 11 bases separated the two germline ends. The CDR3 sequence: CASSLGRTVYNEQFF. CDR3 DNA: TGTGCCAGCAGCTTAGGCCGGACAGTTTACAATGAGCAGTTCTTC.

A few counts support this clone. CDR3 in amino acids: CASSLLAGGTDTQYF. DNA of the CDR3: TGTGCCAGCAGCTTACTAGCGGGGGGCACAGATACGCAGTATTTT. The chain couples TRBV7-3 to TRBJ2-3, with TRBD2 matching 10 bases. Trimming cost V 2 bases and J 1 base; bases outside gene matches: 0. Germline CDR1 reads SGHTA; CDR2 reads FQGTGA. CDR3 length equals 15 residues.

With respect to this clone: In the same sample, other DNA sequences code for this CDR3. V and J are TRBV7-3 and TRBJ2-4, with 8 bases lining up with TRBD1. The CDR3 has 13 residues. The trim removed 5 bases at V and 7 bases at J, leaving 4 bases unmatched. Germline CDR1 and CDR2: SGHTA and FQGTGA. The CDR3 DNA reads TGTGCCAGCAGCAGCGACAGGGGTAACATTCAGTACTTC. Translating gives CASSSDRGNIQYF.

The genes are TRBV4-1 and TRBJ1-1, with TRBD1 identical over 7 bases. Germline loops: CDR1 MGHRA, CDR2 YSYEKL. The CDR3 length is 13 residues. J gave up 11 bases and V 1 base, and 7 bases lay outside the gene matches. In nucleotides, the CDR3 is TGCGCCAGCAGCCAAGTTCTGACAGGGTCGGCTTTCTTT. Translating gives CASSQVLTGSAFF.

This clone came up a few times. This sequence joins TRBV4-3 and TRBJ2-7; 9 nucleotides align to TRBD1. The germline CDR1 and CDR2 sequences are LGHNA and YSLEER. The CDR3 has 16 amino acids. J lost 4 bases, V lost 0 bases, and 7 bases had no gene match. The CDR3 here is CASSQEEGQGTYEQYF. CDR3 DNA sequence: TGCGCCAGCAGCCAAGAAGAGGGACAGGGAACATACGAGCAGTACTTC.

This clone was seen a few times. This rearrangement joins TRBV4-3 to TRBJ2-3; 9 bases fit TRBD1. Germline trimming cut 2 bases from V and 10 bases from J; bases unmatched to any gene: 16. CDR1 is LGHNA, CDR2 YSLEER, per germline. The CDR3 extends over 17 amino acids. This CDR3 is CASSQLAGTGTKGAQYF. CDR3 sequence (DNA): TGCGCCAGCAGCCAACTGGCCGGGACAGGGACAAAGGGGGCGCAGTATTTT.

The CDR3 DNA reads as TGCAGCGTTGTGACCCAGGTCCCCTACGAGCAGTACTTC. Residues: CSVVTQVPYEQYF. V usage is TRBV29-1 and J usage is TRBJ2-7; D ambiguous. V was cut by 4 bases and J by 2 bases, with 12 bases left in between. The CDR3 covers 13 residues. The V gene's germline CDR1 is SQVTM and CDR2 ANQGSEA.

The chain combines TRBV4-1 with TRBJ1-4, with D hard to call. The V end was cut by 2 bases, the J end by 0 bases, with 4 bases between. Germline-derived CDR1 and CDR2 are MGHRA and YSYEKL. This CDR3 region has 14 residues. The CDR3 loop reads CASSQTATNEKLFF. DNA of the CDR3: TGCGCCAGCAGCCAAACCGCAACTAATGAAAAACTGTTTTTT.

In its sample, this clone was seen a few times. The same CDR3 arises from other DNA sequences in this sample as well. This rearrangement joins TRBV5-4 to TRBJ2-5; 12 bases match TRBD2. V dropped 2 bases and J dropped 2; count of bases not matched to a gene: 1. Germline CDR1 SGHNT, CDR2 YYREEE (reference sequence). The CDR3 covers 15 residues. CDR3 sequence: CASSFGLAGQETQYF. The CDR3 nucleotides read TGTGCCAGCAGCTTCGGACTAGCGGGACAAGAGACCCAGTACTTC.

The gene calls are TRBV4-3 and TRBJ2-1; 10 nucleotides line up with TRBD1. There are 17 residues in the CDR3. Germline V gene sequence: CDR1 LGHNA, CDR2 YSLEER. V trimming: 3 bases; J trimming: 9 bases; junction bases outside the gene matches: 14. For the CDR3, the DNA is TGCGCCAGCAGCCAGGATCCGGGACAGGGGATAGACGGTGAGCAGTTCTTC. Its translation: CASSQDPGQGIDGEQFF.

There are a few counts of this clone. The CDR3 spells CATSRDWTGGSETQYF. In DNA form, the CDR3 reads TGTGCCACCAGCAGAGATTGGACAGGGGGTTCAGAGACCCAGTACTTC. The V gene is TRBV15, the J gene TRBJ2-5; 10 positions match TRBD1. This CDR3 contains 16 residues. Germline V gene lookup returns CDR1 LNHNV and CDR2 YYDKDF (reference sequence). V lost 0 bases to trimming and J lost 4 bases; unmatched junction nucleotides: 5.

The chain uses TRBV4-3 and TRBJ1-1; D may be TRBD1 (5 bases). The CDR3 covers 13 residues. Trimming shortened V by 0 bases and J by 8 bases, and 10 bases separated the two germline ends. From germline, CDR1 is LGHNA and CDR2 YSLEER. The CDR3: CASSQERGIEAFF. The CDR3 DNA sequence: TGCGCCAGCAGCCAAGAGAGGGGTATCGAAGCTTTCTTT.

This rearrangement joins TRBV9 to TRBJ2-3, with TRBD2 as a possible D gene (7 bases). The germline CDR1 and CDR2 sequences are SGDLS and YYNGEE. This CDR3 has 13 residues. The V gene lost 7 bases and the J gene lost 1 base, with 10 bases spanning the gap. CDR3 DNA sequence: TGTGCCAGCCGGGGGGCCGGCACAGATACGCAGTATTTT. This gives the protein CASRGAGTDTQYF.

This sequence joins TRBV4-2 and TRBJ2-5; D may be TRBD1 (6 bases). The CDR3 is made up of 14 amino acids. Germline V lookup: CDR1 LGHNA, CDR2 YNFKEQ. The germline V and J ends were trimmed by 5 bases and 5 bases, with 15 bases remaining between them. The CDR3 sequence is CASSRETGRETQYF. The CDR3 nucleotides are TGTGCCAGCAGCAGAGAGACAGGTCGGGAGACCCAGTACTTC.

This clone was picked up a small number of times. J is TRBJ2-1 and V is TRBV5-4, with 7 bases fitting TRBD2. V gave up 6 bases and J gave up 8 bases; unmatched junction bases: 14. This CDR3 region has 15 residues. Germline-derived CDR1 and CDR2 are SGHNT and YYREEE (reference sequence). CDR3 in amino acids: CASTPRAGVEYEQFF. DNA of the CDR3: TGTGCCAGCACCCCAAGGGCGGGAGTTGAGTATGAGCAGTTCTTC.

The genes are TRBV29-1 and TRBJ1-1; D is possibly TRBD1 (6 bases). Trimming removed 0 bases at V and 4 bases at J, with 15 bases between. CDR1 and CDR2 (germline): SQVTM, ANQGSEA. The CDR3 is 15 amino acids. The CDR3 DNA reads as TGCAGCGTTGAAGATCTTTTTGAGGGGGGCACTGAAGCTTTCTTT. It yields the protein CSVEDLFEGGTEAFF.

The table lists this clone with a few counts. The CDR3 coding sequence is TGTGCCAGCAGGAACCGGGCTAACACAGATACGCAGTATTTT. It codes for CASRNRANTDTQYF. The gene calls are TRBV7-9 and TRBJ2-3; no reliable D call. Germline V gene data show CDR1 as SEHNR and CDR2 as FQNEAQ (reference sequence). Trimming shortened V by 6 bases and J by 2 bases, and 12 bases separated the two germline ends. This CDR3 has 14 residues.

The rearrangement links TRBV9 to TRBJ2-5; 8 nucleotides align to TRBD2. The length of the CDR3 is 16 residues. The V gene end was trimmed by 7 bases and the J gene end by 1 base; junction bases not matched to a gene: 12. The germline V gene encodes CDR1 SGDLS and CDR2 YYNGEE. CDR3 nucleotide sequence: TGTGCCAGCTGCCCGGGGGTAGCGGGGTTCCAAGAGACCCAGTACTTC. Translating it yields CASCPGVAGFQETQYF.

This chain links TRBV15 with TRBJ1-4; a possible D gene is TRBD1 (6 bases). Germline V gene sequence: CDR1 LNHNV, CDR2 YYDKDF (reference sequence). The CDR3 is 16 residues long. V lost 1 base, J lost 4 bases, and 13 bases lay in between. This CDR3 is CATSRVRTAVNEKLFF. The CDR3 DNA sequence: TGTGCCACCAGCAGAGTCCGGACAGCGGTTAATGAAAAACTGTTTTTT.

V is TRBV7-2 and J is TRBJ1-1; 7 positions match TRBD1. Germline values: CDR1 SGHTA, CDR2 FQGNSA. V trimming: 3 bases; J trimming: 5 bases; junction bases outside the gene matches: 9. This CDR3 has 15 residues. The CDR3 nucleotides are TGTGCCAGCAGCTTGGTTACAGGGGCTGGTACTGAAGCTTTCTTT. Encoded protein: CASSLVTGAGTEAFF.

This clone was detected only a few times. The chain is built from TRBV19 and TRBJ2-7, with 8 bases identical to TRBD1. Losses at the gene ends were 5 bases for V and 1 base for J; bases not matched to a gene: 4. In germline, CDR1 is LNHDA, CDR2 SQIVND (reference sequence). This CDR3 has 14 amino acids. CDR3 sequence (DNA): TGTGCCAGTAGTCCTCGACAGGGGTCCTACGAGCAGTACTTC. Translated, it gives CASSPRQGSYEQYF.